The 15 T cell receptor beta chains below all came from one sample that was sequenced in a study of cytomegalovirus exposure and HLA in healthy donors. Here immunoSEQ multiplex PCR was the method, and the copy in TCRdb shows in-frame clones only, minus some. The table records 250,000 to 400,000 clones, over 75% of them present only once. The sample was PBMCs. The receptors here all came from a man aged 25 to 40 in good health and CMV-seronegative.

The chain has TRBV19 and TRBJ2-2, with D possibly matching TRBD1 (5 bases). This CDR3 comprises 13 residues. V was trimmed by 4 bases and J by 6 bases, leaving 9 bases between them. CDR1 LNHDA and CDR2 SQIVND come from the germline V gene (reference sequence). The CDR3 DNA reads TGTGCCAGTAGTAAGGCAGGGTCCGGGGAGCTGTTTTTT. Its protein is CASSKAGSGELFF. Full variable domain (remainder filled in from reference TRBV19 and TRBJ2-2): DGGITQSPKYLFRKEGQNVTLSCEQNLNHDAMYWYRQDPGQGLRLIYYSQIVNDFQKGDIAEGYSVSREKKESFPLTVTSAQKNPTAFYLCASSKAGSGELFFGEGSRLTVL.

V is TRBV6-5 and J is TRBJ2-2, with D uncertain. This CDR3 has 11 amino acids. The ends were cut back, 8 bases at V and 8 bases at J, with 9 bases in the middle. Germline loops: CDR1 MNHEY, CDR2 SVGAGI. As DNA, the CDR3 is TGTGCCAGCCGATATCTAGGGGAGCTGTTTTTT. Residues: CASRYLGELFF.

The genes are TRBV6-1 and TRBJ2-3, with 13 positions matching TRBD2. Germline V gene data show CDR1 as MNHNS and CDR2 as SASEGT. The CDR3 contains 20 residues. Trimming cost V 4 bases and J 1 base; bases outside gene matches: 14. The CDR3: CASSAVVGLAGPGGTDTQYF. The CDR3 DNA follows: TGTGCCAGCAGTGCGGTCGTGGGACTAGCGGGGCCTGGGGGCACAGATACGCAGTATTTT.

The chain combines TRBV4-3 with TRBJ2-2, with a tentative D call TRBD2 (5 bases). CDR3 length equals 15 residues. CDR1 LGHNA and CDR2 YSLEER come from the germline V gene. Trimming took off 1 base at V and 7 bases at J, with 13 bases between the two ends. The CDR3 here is CASSQVRATSGELFF. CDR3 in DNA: TGCGCCAGCAGCCAAGTAAGGGCTACTAGCGGGGAGCTGTTTTTT.

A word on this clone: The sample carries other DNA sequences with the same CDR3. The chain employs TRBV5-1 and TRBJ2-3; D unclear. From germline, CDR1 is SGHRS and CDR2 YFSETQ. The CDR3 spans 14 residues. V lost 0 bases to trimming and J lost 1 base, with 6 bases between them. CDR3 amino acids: CASSLDRGTDTQYF. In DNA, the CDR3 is TGCGCCAGCAGCTTGGACAGAGGCACAGATACGCAGTATTTT.

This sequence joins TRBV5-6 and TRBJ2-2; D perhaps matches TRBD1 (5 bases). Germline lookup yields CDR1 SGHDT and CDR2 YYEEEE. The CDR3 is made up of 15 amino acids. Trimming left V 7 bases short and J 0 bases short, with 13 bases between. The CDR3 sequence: CASARQSSNTGELFF. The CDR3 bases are TGTGCCAGCGCCAGACAGTCCTCGAACACCGGGGAGCTGTTTTTT.

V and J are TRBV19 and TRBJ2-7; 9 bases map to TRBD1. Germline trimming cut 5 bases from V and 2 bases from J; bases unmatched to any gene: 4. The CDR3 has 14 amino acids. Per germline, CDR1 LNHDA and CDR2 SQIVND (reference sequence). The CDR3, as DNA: TGTGCCAGTAGTTGGACAGGGGCAACCTACGAGCAGTACTTC. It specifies CASSWTGATYEQYF.

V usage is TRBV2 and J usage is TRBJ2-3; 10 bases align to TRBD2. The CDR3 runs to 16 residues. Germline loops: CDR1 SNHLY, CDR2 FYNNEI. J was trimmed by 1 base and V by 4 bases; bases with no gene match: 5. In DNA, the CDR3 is TGTGCCAGCAGTGCGTCTAGCGGGGGACGCACAGATACGCAGTATTTT. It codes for CASSASSGGRTDTQYF.

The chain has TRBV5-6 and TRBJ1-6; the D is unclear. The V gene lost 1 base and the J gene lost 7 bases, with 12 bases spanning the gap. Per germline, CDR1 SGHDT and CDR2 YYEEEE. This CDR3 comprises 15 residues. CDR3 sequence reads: CASSLNSGLNSPLHF. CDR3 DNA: TGTGCCAGCAGCTTGAATTCGGGTTTGAATTCACCCCTCCACTTT.

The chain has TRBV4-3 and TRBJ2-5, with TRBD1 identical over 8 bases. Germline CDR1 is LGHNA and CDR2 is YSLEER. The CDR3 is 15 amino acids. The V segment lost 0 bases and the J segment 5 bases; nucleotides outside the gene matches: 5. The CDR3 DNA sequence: TGCGCCAGCAGCCAAGATCACAGGGGGACGGAGACCCAGTACTTC. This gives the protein CASSQDHRGTETQYF.

The CDR3 region has the DNA TGCGCCAGCAGCTTGCGACATACTGAGGGTGAGCAGTACTTC. Its protein is CASSLRHTEGEQYF. The chain uses TRBV5-1 and TRBJ2-7, with D perhaps TRBD2 (5 bases). V dropped 1 base and J dropped 7 bases, with 15 bases sitting between them. CDR3 length equals 14 residues. CDR1 SGHRS and CDR2 YFSETQ come from the germline V gene.

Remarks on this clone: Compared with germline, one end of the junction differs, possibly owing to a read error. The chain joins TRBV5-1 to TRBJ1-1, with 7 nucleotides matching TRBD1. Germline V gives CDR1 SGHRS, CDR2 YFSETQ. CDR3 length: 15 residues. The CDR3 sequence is CASSVIGTVNTEAFF. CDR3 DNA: TGCGCCAGCAGCGTTATAGGGACAGTGAATACTGAAGCTTTCTTT.

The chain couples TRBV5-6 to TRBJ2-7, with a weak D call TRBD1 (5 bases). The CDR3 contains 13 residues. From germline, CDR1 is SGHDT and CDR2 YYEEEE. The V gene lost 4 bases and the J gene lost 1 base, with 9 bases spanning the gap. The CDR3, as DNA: TGTGCCAGCAGCCACGACAGATCCTACGAGCAGTACTTC. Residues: CASSHDRSYEQYF.

The CDR3 loop is CATSRDPSGPLRNQPQHF. The CDR3 DNA reads as TGTGCCACCAGCAGAGATCCCTCAGGGCCCCTCCGCAATCAGCCCCAGCATTTT. The chain recombines TRBV15 with TRBJ1-5, with D tentatively TRBD1 (5 bases). Trimming removed 0 bases at V and 2 bases at J, with 17 bases between. The CDR3 totals 18 residues. CDR1 is LNHNV, CDR2 YYDKDF, per germline (reference sequence). Drawing the rest from reference TRBV15 and TRBJ1-5, the complete variable domain is DAMVIQNPRYQVTQFGKPVTLSCSQTLNHNVMYWYQQKSSQAPKLLFHYYDKDFNNEADTPDNFQSRRPNTSFCFLDIRSPGLGDTAMYLCATSRDPSGPLRNQPQHFGDGTRLSIL.

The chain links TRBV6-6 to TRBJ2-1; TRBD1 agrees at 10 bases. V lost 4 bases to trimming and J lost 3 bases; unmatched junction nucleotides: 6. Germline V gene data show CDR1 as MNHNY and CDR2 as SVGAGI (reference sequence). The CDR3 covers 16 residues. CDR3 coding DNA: TGTGCCAGCAGTTCACACGGGGACAGGGGCTACAATGAGCAGTTCTTC. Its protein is CASSSHGDRGYNEQFF.